This TCR beta chain was identified during a study of blood T cell repertoires in COVID-19. Study context: The cDNA or gDNA used as material had been derived from T cells, B-cell-depleted T cells, or PBMCs.

The CDR3 covers 15 residues. Germline-derived CDR1 and CDR2 are MDHEN and SYDVKM. Losses at the gene ends were 4 bases for V and 6 bases for J; bases not matched to a gene: 9. The repertoire was sequenced with immunoSEQ multiplex PCR; TCRdb's copy has only in-frame clones and lacks some. The sample records roughly 160,000 clones, approximately 85% being singletons. Sequencing was done on a sample of peripheral blood. The rearrangement uses TRBV28 and TRBJ1-2, with 9 bases identical to TRBD1. The TCR was taken from an older woman with COVID-19, enrolled during active disease. The DNA for the CDR3 is TGTGCCAGCAGTTCCGTCCGGGACAGGGATGATGGCTACACCTTC. Residues: CASSSVRDRDDGYTF.